Sequencing of this T cell receptor beta chain was carried out in a study of preoperative IRX-2 immunotherapy in early breast cancer. Unmatched junction bases numbered 4, after V lost 3 bases and J lost 4 bases. Germline V gene data show CDR1 as SGHNT and CDR2 as YENEEA. The CDR3 covers 15 residues. This clone is categorized as medium-sized. TCRdb's table, derived via immunoSEQ multiplex PCR, lists solely in-frame clones and lacks some. The table includes a few thousand clones, 65% to 70% detected once. The treatment denotes: preoperative locoregional IRX-2 cytokine immunotherapy. Preoperative locoregional IRX-2 cytokine immunotherapy was tested in the phase Ib source study.

The sequence was collected from a human donor with breast cancer. Sequences were derived from tumor tissue, sampled after IRX-2 immunotherapy. The chain has TRBV11-3 and TRBJ2-2; 8 positions agree with TRBD1. This CDR3 is CASSFRQGITGELFF. The CDR3 DNA reads as TGTGCCAGCAGCTTCAGACAGGGGATCACCGGGGAGCTGTTTTTT.